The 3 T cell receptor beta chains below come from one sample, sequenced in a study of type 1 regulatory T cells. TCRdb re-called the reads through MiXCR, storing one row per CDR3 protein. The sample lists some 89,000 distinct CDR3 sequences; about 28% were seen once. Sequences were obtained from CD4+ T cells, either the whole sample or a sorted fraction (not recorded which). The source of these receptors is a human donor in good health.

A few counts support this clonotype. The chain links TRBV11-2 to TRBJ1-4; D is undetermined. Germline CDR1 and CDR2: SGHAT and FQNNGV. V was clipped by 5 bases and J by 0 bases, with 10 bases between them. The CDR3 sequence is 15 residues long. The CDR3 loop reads CASSTRRTTNEKLFF. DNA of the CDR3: TGTGCCAGCAGCACCCGACGGACAACTAATGAAAAACTGTTTTTT.

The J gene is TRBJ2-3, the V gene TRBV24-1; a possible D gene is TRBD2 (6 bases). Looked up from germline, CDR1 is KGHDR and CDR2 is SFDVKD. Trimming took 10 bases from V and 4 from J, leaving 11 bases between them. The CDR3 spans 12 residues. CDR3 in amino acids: CATGGGADTQYF. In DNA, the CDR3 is TGTGCCACGGGGGGAGGCGCAGATACGCAGTATTTT.

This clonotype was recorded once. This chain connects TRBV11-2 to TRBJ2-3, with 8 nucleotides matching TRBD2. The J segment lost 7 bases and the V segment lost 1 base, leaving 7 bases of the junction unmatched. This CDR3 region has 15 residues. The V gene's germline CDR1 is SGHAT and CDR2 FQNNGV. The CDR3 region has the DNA TGTGCCAGCAGCTTAGCAGCGGGAGAGTCATATACGCAGTATTTT. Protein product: CASSLAAGESYTQYF.